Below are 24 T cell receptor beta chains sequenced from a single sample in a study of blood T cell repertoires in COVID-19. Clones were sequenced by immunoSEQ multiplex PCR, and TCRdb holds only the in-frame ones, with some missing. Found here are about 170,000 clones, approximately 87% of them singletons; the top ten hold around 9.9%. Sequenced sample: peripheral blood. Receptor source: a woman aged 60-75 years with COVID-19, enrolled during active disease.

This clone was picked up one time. The CDR3 DNA reads TGTGCCAGCAGTTACTCGAGGGGGCTCTACGAGCAGTACTTC. Encoded protein: CASSYSRGLYEQYF. The rearrangement links TRBV6-2 or TRBV6-3 to TRBJ2-7; 7 nucleotides match TRBD1. The germline gives CDR1 MNHEY, CDR2 SVGEGT. This CDR3 is 14 amino acids long. J lost 3 bases, V lost 0 bases, and 2 bases had no gene match.

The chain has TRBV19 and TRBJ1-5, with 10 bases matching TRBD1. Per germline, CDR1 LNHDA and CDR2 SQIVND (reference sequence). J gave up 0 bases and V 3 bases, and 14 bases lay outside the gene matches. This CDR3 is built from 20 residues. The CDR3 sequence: CASSIDRGLPYIVSNQPQHF. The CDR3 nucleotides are TGTGCCAGTAGTATCGACAGGGGGCTACCCTATATCGTTAGCAATCAGCCCCAGCATTTT.

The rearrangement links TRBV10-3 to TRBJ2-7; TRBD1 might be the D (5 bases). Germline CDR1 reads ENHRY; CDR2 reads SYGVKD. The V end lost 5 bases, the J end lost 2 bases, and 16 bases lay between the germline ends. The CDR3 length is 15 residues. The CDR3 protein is CAISTGEIGPYEQYF. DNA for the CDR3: TGTGCCATCAGTACAGGAGAAATCGGCCCCTACGAGCAGTACTTC.

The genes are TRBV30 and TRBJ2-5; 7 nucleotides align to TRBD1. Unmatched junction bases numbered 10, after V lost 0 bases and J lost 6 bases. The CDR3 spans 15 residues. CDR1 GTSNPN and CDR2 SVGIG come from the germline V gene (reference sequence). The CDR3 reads CAWSVSRGLGKTQYF. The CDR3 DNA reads TGTGCCTGGAGTGTATCGAGGGGGCTTGGAAAGACCCAGTACTTC.

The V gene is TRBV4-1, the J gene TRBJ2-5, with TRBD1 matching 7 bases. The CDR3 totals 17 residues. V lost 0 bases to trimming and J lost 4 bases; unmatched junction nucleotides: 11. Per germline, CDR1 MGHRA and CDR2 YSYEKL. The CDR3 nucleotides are TGCGCCAGCAGCCAAGACAAGGGGGCCCTCCGGGGAGAGACCCAGTACTTC. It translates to CASSQDKGALRGETQYF.

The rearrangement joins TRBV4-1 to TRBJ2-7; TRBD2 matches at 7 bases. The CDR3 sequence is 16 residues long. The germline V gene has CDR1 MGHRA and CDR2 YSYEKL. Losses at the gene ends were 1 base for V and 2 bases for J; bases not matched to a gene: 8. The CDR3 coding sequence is TGCGCCAGCAGCCAAGTCGCTGGCGGGAGCACCTACGAGCAGTACTTC. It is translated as CASSQVAGGSTYEQYF.

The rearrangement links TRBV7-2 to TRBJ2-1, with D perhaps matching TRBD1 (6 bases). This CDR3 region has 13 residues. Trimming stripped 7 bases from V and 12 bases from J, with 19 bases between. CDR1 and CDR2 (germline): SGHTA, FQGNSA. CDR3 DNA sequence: TGTGCCAGCAACTTGGCAGGGGTTCAGGGGCAGTTCTTC. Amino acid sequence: CASNLAGVQGQFF.

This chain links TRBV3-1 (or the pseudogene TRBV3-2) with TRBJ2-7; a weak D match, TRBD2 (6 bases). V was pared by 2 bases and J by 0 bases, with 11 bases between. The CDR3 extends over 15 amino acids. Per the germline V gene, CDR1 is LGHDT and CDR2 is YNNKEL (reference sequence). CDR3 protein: CASSQHPSDSYEQYF. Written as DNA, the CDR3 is TGTGCCAGCAGCCAACATCCTAGCGACTCCTACGAGCAGTACTTC.

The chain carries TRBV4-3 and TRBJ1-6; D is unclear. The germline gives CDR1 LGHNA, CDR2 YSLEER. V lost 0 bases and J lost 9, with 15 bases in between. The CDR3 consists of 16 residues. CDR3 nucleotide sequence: TGCGCCAGCAGCCAAGAAGAGGGCCGCTACTTTTCACCCCTCCACTTT. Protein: CASSQEEGRYFSPLHF.

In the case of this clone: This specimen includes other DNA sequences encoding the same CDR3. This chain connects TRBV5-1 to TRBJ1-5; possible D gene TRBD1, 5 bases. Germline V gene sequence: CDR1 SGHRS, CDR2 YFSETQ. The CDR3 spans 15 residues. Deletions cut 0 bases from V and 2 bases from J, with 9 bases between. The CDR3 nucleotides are TGCGCCAGCAGCTTGGGTCAGGGTGGCAATCAGCCCCAGCATTTT. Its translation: CASSLGQGGNQPQHF. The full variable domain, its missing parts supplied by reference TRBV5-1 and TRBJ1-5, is KAGVTQTPRYLIKTRGQQVTLSCSPISGHRSVSWYQQTPGQGLQFLFEYFSETQRNKGNFPGRFSGRQFSNSRSEMNVSTLELGDSALYLCASSLGQGGNQPQHFGDGTRLSIL.

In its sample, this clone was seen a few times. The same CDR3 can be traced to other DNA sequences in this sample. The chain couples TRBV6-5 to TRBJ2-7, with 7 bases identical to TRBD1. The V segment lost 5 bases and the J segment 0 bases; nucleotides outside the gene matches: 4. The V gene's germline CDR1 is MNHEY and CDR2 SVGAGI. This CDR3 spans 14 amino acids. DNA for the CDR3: TGTGCCAGCAGTCCCCCAGGGGGCTCCTACGAGCAGTACTTC. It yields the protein CASSPPGGSYEQYF.

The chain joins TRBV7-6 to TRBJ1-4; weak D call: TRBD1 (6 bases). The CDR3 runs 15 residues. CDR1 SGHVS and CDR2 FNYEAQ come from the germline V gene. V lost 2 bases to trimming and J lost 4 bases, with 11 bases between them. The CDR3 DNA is TGTGCCAGCAGCTTACGTGAGGGGGTTAATGAAAAACTGTTTTTT. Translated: CASSLREGVNEKLFF.

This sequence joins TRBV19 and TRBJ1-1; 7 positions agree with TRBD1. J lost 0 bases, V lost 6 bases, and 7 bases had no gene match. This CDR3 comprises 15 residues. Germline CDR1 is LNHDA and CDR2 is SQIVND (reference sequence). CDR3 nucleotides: TGTGCCAGTAGCCCCTGGGACAGAGTGAACACTGAAGCTTTCTTT. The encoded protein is CASSPWDRVNTEAFF.

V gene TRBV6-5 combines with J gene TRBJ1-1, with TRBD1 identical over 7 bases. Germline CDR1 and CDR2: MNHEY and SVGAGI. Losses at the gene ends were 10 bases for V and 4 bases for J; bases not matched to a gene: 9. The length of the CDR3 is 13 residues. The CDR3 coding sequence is TGTGCCACCACAAGACAGGGCCTCACTGAAGCTTTCTTT. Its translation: CATTRQGLTEAFF.

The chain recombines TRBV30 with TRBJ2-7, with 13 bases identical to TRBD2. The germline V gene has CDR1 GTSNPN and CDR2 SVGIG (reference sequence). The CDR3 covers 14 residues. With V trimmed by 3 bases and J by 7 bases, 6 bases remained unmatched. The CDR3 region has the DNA TGTGCCTGGAGCGGGACTAGCGGGACGGGTGAGCAGTACTTC. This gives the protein CAWSGTSGTGEQYF.

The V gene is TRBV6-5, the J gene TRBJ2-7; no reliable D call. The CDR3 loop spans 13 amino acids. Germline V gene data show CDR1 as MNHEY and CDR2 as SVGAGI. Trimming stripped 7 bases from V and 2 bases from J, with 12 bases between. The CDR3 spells CASTGFWTYEQYF. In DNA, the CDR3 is TGTGCCAGCACGGGTTTTTGGACCTACGAGCAGTACTTC.

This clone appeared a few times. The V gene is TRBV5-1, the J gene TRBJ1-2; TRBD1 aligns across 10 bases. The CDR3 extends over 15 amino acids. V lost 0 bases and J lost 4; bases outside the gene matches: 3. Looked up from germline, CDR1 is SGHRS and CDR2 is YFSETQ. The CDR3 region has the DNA TGCGCCAGCAGCTTGGAGACAGGGGGCTCCTATGGCTACACCTTC. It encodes CASSLETGGSYGYTF.

The CDR3 sequence: CASSLRQGAQTEAFF. The CDR3 DNA sequence: TGCGCCAGCAGCTTGAGACAGGGGGCGCAAACTGAAGCTTTCTTT. The V gene is TRBV5-1, the J gene TRBJ1-1; 10 nucleotides agree with TRBD1. The CDR3 consists of 15 residues. Per germline, CDR1 SGHRS and CDR2 YFSETQ. The V and J ends lost 1 base and 5 bases, in that order; junction bases with no gene match: 5.

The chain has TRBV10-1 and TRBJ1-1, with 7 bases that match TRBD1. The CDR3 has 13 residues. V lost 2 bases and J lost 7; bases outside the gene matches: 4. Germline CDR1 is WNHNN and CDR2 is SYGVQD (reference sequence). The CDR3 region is CASSEAGQLEAFF. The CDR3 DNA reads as TGCGCCAGCAGTGAGGCGGGACAGCTTGAAGCTTTCTTT.

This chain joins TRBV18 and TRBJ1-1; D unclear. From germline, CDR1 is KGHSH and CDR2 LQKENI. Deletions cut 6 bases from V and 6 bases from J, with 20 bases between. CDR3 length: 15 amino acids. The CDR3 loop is CASSPPFVGSPEAFF. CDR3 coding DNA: TGTGCCAGCTCCCCCCCCTTTGTAGGGAGCCCTGAAGCTTTCTTT.

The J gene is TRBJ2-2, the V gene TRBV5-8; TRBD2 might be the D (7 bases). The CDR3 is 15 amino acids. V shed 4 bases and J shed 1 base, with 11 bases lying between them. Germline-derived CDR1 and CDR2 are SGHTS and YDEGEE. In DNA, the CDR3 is TGTGCCAGCAGCCTCGGGGGGCGGAACACCGGGGAGCTGTTTTTT. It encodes CASSLGGRNTGELFF.

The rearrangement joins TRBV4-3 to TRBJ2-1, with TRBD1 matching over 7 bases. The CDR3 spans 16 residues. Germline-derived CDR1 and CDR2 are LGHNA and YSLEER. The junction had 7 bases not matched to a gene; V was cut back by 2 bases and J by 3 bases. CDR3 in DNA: TGCGCCAGCAGCCAAAGATGGGACAGAAGCTACAATGAGCAGTTCTTC. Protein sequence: CASSQRWDRSYNEQFF.

As DNA, the CDR3 is TGTGCCAGTAGGGGGCGGGATGCTGGAAACACCATATATTTT. Translating gives CASRGRDAGNTIYF. The chain combines TRBV19 with TRBJ1-3; possibly TRBD1 for D (5 bases). The CDR3 covers 14 residues. Trimming stripped 6 bases from V and 2 bases from J, with 11 bases between. Germline CDR1 and CDR2: LNHDA and SQIVND (reference sequence). Full variable domain (missing parts from reference TRBV19 and TRBJ1-3): DGGITQSPKYLFRKEGQNVTLSCEQNLNHDAMYWYRQDPGQGLRLIYYSQIVNDFQKGDIAEGYSVSREKKESFPLTVTSAQKNPTAFYLCASRGRDAGNTIYFGEGSWLTVV.

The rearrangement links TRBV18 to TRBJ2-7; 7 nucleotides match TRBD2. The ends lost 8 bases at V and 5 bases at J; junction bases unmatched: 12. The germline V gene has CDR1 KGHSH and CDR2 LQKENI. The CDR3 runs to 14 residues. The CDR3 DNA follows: TGTGCCAGCCGGAAGGCGGGGGTTGGGCACGAGCAGTACTTC. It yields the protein CASRKAGVGHEQYF.